This passage covers 31 T cell receptor beta chains from one sample sequenced in a study of blood T cell repertoires in COVID-19. The data were produced by immunoSEQ multiplex PCR, yet TCRdb's version contains in-frame clones alone and is incomplete. The table shows approximately 250,000 clones, with less than 90% occurring only once. Material for sequencing was peripheral blood. These receptors were taken from a man aged 60 to 69 who had recovered from COVID-19.

The chain recombines TRBV5-5 with TRBJ1-1; 7 bases match TRBD1. The length of the CDR3 is 16 residues. The V and J ends lost 4 bases and 0 bases, in that order; junction bases with no gene match: 9. Germline CDR1 and CDR2: SGHKS and YYEKEE (reference sequence). CDR3 nucleotides: TGTGCCAGCAGCCCCGACAGGGCAGTCATGAACACTGAAGCTTTCTTT. Translating gives CASSPDRAVMNTEAFF.

Comment on this clone: This may stem from a read error, because a much larger clone lies one nucleotide away. V and J are TRBV5-4 and TRBJ1-3; D unclear. Germline CDR1 SGHNT, CDR2 YYREEE (reference sequence). This CDR3 is built from 13 residues. V dropped 4 bases and J dropped 0 bases, with 5 bases sitting between them. DNA of the CDR3: TGTGCCAGCAGCCCCTACTCTGGAAACACCATATATTTT. Translated, it gives CASSPYSGNTIYF.

A few counts support this clone. V usage is TRBV7-2 and J usage is TRBJ1-3; 10 nucleotides match TRBD1. Germline trimming cut 3 bases from V and 3 bases from J; bases unmatched to any gene: 8. Looked up from germline, CDR1 is SGHTA and CDR2 is FQGNSA. The CDR3 totals 17 residues. The CDR3 DNA reads as TGTGCCAGCAGCTTTCAGACAGGGGGCCTTTTTGGAAACACCATATATTTT. Its translation is CASSFQTGGLFGNTIYF.

The chain is built from TRBV11-2 and TRBJ2-3, with 7 bases matching TRBD2. Trimming removed 2 bases from V and 2 bases from J; junction bases left unmatched: 4. In germline, CDR1 is SGHAT, CDR2 FQNNGV. The CDR3 extends over 15 amino acids. CDR3 DNA: TGTGCCAGCAGCTTATGGGGGGGGAACACAGATACGCAGTATTTT. Its translation: CASSLWGGNTDTQYF.

V gene TRBV7-2 combines with J gene TRBJ1-6; D might be TRBD1 (6 bases). The CDR3 loop spans 16 amino acids. Germline V gene lookup returns CDR1 SGHTA and CDR2 FQGNSA. V lost 5 bases, J lost 6 bases, and 17 bases lay in between. The CDR3 DNA reads TGTGCCAGCAGCCGGACTTCAGGGGCCGGTAATTCACCCCTCCACTTT. It yields the protein CASSRTSGAGNSPLHF.

This clone was seen only once. The V gene is TRBV5-1, the J gene TRBJ2-2; unclear D gene. CDR1 is SGHRS and CDR2 is YFSETQ in the germline V gene. The CDR3 totals 16 residues. V dropped 2 bases and J dropped 9 bases, with 20 bases sitting between them. The CDR3 spells CASSFLFTSPERELFF. In DNA, the CDR3 is TGCGCCAGCAGCTTTCTATTTACTTCACCCGAAAGGGAGCTGTTTTTT.

This chain uses TRBV19 with TRBJ2-2, with D possibly TRBD1 on 6 matching bases. V lost 5 bases, J lost 3 bases, and 16 bases lay in between. The CDR3 is made up of 16 amino acids. From germline, CDR1 is LNHDA and CDR2 SQIVND (reference sequence). The CDR3 DNA reads as TGTGCCAGTAGTTCCCGCCGCCAGGGGTACACCGGGGAGCTGTTTTTT. Its protein is CASSSRRQGYTGELFF. The whole variable domain, filled in from reference TRBV19 and TRBJ2-2, reads DGGITQSPKYLFRKEGQNVTLSCEQNLNHDAMYWYRQDPGQGLRLIYYSQIVNDFQKGDIAEGYSVSREKKESFPLTVTSAQKNPTAFYLCASSSRRQGYTGELFFGEGSRLTVL.

V and J are TRBV5-4 and TRBJ2-2; 10 nucleotides line up with TRBD2. J lost 2 bases, V lost 0 bases, and 10 bases had no gene match. The CDR3 covers 19 residues. Germline V lookup: CDR1 SGHNT, CDR2 YYREEE (reference sequence). In nucleotides, the CDR3 is TGTGCCAGCAGCTTGGCCTTGACGGCTAGCGGGGGCAACACCGGGGAGCTGTTTTTT. Translated, it gives CASSLALTASGGNTGELFF. Complete variable domain (other parts from reference TRBV5-4 and TRBJ2-2): ETGVTQSPTHLIKTRGQQVTLRCSSQSGHNTVSWYQQALGQGPQFIFQYYREEENGRGNFPPRFSGLQFPNYSSELNVNALELDDSALYLCASSLALTASGGNTGELFFGEGSRLTVL.

V is TRBV3-1 (or the pseudogene TRBV3-2) and J is TRBJ2-6; TRBD1 aligns across 7 bases. The ends lost 4 bases at V and 2 bases at J; junction bases unmatched: 20. Germline V gene data show CDR1 as LGHDT and CDR2 as YNNKEL (reference sequence). The CDR3 contains 21 residues. The CDR3 region has the DNA TGTGCCAGCAGCCTTGGGACAGCTCAACCCGGTTTGCGACCTGGGGCCAACGTCCTGACTTTC. Translating it yields CASSLGTAQPGLRPGANVLTF.

The V call is TRBV6-1, the J call TRBJ2-7; D might be TRBD2 (6 bases). Trimming took 3 bases from V and 2 from J, leaving 8 bases between them. CDR1 MNHNS and CDR2 SASEGT come from the germline V gene. This CDR3 has 13 amino acids. CDR3: CASSDRGAYEQYF. In nucleotides, the CDR3 is TGTGCCAGCAGTGACCGCGGGGCCTACGAGCAGTACTTC.

The rearrangement uses TRBV7-9 and TRBJ2-1, with TRBD2 matching over 12 bases. Unmatched junction bases numbered 3, after V lost 1 base and J lost 8 bases. Germline CDR1 SEHNR, CDR2 FQNEAQ (reference sequence). The CDR3 has 15 amino acids. CDR3 sequence: CASSLGTSGMDEQFF. The CDR3 nucleotides are TGTGCCAGCAGCTTAGGGACTAGCGGGATGGATGAGCAGTTCTTC.

This clone turned up a few times. The rearrangement joins TRBV2 to TRBJ1-1, with D tentatively TRBD1 (5 bases). CDR1 SNHLY and CDR2 FYNNEI come from the germline V gene. CDR3 length: 13 amino acids. V was cut by 6 bases and J by 4 bases, with 12 bases left in between. CDR3 nucleotides: TGTGCCAGCAGGGCAGGGCGGGGCACTGAAGCTTTCTTT. Translated: CASRAGRGTEAFF.

The CDR3, as DNA: TGTGCCAGCAGCCAAGGATCCAGGGGTTTACTTCGCACTGAAGCTTTCTTT. This sequence encodes CASSQGSRGLLRTEAFF. V usage is TRBV14 and J usage is TRBJ1-1; the D gene is possibly TRBD1 (6 bases). Looked up from germline, CDR1 is SGHDN and CDR2 is FVKESK. This CDR3 is 17 amino acids long. The germline V and J ends were trimmed by 1 base and 4 bases, with 19 bases remaining between them.

This clone has only one observation. The chain couples TRBV18 to TRBJ1-1; 9 bases are a match to TRBD1. Looked up from germline, CDR1 is KGHSH and CDR2 is LQKENI. V lost 6 bases and J lost 1; bases outside the gene matches: 6. This CDR3 is built from 15 residues. The CDR3: CASSRGQGPNTEAFF. The DNA for the CDR3 is TGTGCCAGCTCTCGGGGACAGGGCCCGAACACTGAAGCTTTCTTT.

There are a few counts of this clone. The J gene is TRBJ2-7, the V gene TRBV3-1 (or the pseudogene TRBV3-2); 13 positions match TRBD2. This CDR3 is built from 15 residues. Germline V CDR1 and CDR2: LGHDT, YNNKEL (reference sequence). The trim removed 2 bases at V and 9 bases at J, leaving 7 bases unmatched. This CDR3 is CASSQRGLAGDGQYF. The CDR3 region has the DNA TGTGCCAGCAGCCAACGCGGACTAGCGGGAGATGGGCAGTACTTC.

This chain links TRBV27 with TRBJ1-6; no firm D call. CDR1 is MNHEY, CDR2 SMNVEV, per germline (reference sequence). The V end lost 7 bases, the J end lost 9 bases, and 19 bases lay between the germline ends. CDR3 size: 15 residues. This chain's CDR3 is CASTSGNGGSSPLHF. The CDR3 DNA is TGTGCCAGCACCTCTGGTAACGGTGGGAGTTCACCCCTCCACTTT.

This chain uses TRBV3-1 (or the pseudogene TRBV3-2) with TRBJ2-3; D possibly corresponds to TRBD1 (5 bases). Germline V gene lookup returns CDR1 LGHDT and CDR2 YNNKEL (reference sequence). Trimming took off 4 bases at V and 1 base at J, with 6 bases between the two ends. The CDR3 is 13 amino acids. The DNA of the CDR3 is TGTGCCAGCAGCCTCAGGGGCACAGATACGCAGTATTTT. It specifies CASSLRGTDTQYF.

This clone was counted a single time. V is TRBV11-2 and J is TRBJ1-1, with a possible D match to TRBD1 (5 bases). This CDR3 region has 13 residues. Germline V CDR1 and CDR2: SGHAT, FQNNGV. Between the trimmed V and J ends, which lost 4 bases and 4 bases, there was a span of 10 bases. CDR3 sequence: CASSSQGFTEAFF. The CDR3 nucleotides read TGTGCCAGCAGCTCTCAGGGTTTCACTGAAGCTTTCTTT.

The sample holds a few counts of this clone. The J gene is TRBJ1-4, the V gene TRBV7-8, with D perhaps matching TRBD1 (5 bases). The CDR3 is 14 residues long. The V end was cut by 8 bases, the J end by 6 bases, with 16 bases between. Germline values: CDR1 SGHVS, CDR2 FQNEAQ. The CDR3, as DNA: TGTGCCAGCGCCCTTCGGCAGGGTTATGAAAAACTGTTTTTT. Residues: CASALRQGYEKLFF. Drawing the rest from reference TRBV7-8 and TRBJ1-4, the complete variable domain is GAGVSQSPRYKVAKRGQDVALRCDPISGHVSLFWYQQALGQGPEFLTYFQNEAQLDKSGLPSDRFFAERPEGSVSTLKIQRTQQEDSAVYLCASALRQGYEKLFFGSGTQLSVL.

This sequence joins TRBV7-8 and TRBJ2-3; D uncertain. V shed 0 bases and J shed 0 bases, with 4 bases lying between them. Germline assignment: CDR1 SGHVS and CDR2 FQNEAQ. The CDR3 consists of 14 residues. The CDR3 sequence: CASSLAASTDTQYF. The CDR3 DNA reads TGTGCCAGCAGCTTAGCAGCTAGCACAGATACGCAGTATTTT.

The chain is built from TRBV27 and TRBJ2-1; maybe TRBD2 (5 bases). Trimming pared 6 bases from V and 7 bases from J, leaving 16 bases between. Per the germline V gene, CDR1 is MNHEY and CDR2 is SMNVEV (reference sequence). The CDR3 loop spans 14 amino acids. The CDR3 nucleotides are TGTGCCAGCAGGCCGACGAGGGTATCTAATGAGCAGTTCTTC. Amino acids: CASRPTRVSNEQFF.

The chain couples TRBV3-1 (or the pseudogene TRBV3-2) to TRBJ1-1, with D possibly being TRBD1 (5 bases). V was trimmed by 0 bases and J by 2 bases, leaving 13 bases between them. In germline, CDR1 is LGHDT, CDR2 YNNKEL (reference sequence). There are 16 residues in the CDR3. CDR3 nucleotides: TGTGCCAGCAGCCAAGACTGGGGAGGGGTTAACACTGAAGCTTTCTTT. Translation: CASSQDWGGVNTEAFF.

The chain couples TRBV28 to TRBJ2-5; D possibly corresponds to TRBD2 (5 bases). V shed 5 bases and J shed 1 base, with 14 bases lying between them. Germline V gene sequence: CDR1 MDHEN, CDR2 SYDVKM. The CDR3 consists of 15 residues. CDR3 nucleotides: TGTGCCAGCAGTCTCCTCGGCAGCGGCCAAGAGACCCAGTACTTC. It specifies CASSLLGSGQETQYF.

This clone was seen once. The chain combines TRBV11-2 with TRBJ2-6, with D tentatively TRBD2 (7 bases). CDR3 length: 18 residues. Germline V gene lookup returns CDR1 SGHAT and CDR2 FQNNGV. Between the trimmed V and J ends, which lost 0 bases and 0 bases, there was a span of 12 bases. The CDR3 spells CASSLDRGAGSGANVLTF. The CDR3 nucleotides are TGTGCCAGCAGCTTAGATCGGGGGGCGGGCTCTGGGGCCAACGTCCTGACTTTC.

The chain uses TRBV7-8 and TRBJ2-3, with a tentative D call TRBD1 (5 bases). CDR1 is SGHVS, CDR2 FQNEAQ, per germline. Deletions cut 1 base from V and 6 bases from J, with 11 bases between. This CDR3 comprises 14 residues. Here the CDR3 reads CASSLGRVGDTQYF. In DNA, the CDR3 is TGTGCCAGCAGCTTAGGCAGGGTGGGGGATACGCAGTATTTT.

The CDR3 DNA is TGTGCCAGCAGCTTCCAAAGGCGCGGCTACAATGAGCAGTTCTTC. Residues: CASSFQRRGYNEQFF. The gene calls are TRBV3-1 (or the pseudogene TRBV3-2) and TRBJ2-1, with D unclear. The CDR3 has 15 amino acids. The germline gives CDR1 LGHDT, CDR2 YNNKEL (reference sequence). Trimming removed 5 bases at V and 3 bases at J, with 14 bases between.

The chain couples TRBV19 to TRBJ1-2; D is uncertain. This CDR3 is built from 13 residues. Germline V CDR1 and CDR2: LNHDA, SQIVND (reference sequence). The V end was cut by 3 bases, the J end by 5 bases, with 10 bases between. The CDR3 nucleotides are TGTGCCAGTAGTATTAGTTCCGGGTATGGCTACACCTTC. This encodes CASSISSGYGYTF. Full variable domain (rest looked up from reference TRBV19 and TRBJ1-2): DGGITQSPKYLFRKEGQNVTLSCEQNLNHDAMYWYRQDPGQGLRLIYYSQIVNDFQKGDIAEGYSVSREKKESFPLTVTSAQKNPTAFYLCASSISSGYGYTFGSGTRLTVV.

V and J are TRBV9 and TRBJ2-1, with 13 bases matching TRBD2. The trim removed 4 bases at V and 0 bases at J, leaving 10 bases unmatched. Germline V lookup: CDR1 SGDLS, CDR2 YYNGEE. The CDR3 runs to 19 residues. The CDR3 loop is CASSSPTSGGRRSYNEQFF. The CDR3 DNA reads TGTGCCAGCAGCAGTCCGACTAGCGGGGGGCGACGCTCCTACAATGAGCAGTTCTTC.

The V gene is TRBV9, the J gene TRBJ1-6; 9 positions match TRBD1. J was trimmed by 11 bases and V by 4 bases; bases with no gene match: 7. The CDR3 has 14 amino acids. The germline CDR1 and CDR2 sequences are SGDLS and YYNGEE. The CDR3 protein is CASSLGTGLPPLHF. CDR3 nucleotide sequence: TGTGCCAGCAGCCTCGGGACAGGGCTTCCACCCCTCCACTTT.

The chain combines TRBV5-8 with TRBJ1-1, with 7 nucleotides matching TRBD1. Trimming cost V 2 bases and J 7 bases; bases outside gene matches: 11. This CDR3 region has 15 residues. CDR1 and CDR2 (germline): SGHTS, YDEGEE. CDR3 region: CASSLNEGALNEAFF. In nucleotides, the CDR3 is TGTGCCAGCAGCTTAAATGAGGGGGCCCTTAATGAAGCTTTCTTT.

V and J are TRBV19 and TRBJ1-6; TRBD1 is a possible D gene (6 bases). The CDR3 is made up of 16 amino acids. Germline assignment: CDR1 LNHDA and CDR2 SQIVND (reference sequence). V dropped 4 bases and J dropped 10 bases, with 20 bases sitting between them. For the CDR3, the DNA is TGTGCCAGTAGTACACAAGGGACAAATCGGCGGTCACCCCTCCACTTT. Translating it yields CASSTQGTNRRSPLHF.